A selection of T cell receptor beta chains follows, all from one sample in a study of cytomegalovirus exposure and HLA in healthy donors. Produced via immunoSEQ multiplex PCR; TCRdb's table is partial and in-frame only. The data contain 81,000 or so clones, under 80% of them singletons. Specimen: PBMCs. Receptors were obtained from a man aged 55 to 70 in good health and CMV-seronegative. Each CDR3 is given with its conserved first and last residue. A D gene is named only where the DNA matches it firmly. Clone size is stated in some rows and not others, as once, few, many or a class when expanded.

cdr3_aa,cdr3_nt,j_call,d_call,v_call,clone_size
CASRPGGANNSPLHF,TGTGCCAGCAGGCCAGGGGGTGCGAATAATTCACCCCTCCACTTT,TRBJ1-6,TRBD1,TRBV6-5,few
CACGQGQETQYF,TGTGCCTGCGGACAGGGGCAAGAGACCCAGTACTTC,TRBJ2-5,TRBD1,TRBV30,.
CASSSPRTSGLTDTQYF,TGTGCCAGCAGCTCTCCAAGGACTAGCGGCCTCACAGATACGCAGTATTTT,TRBJ2-3,TRBD2,TRBV11-2,.
CASRIAGGPDTQYF,TGCGCCAGCAGGATAGCGGGGGGGCCAGATACGCAGTATTTT,TRBJ2-3,TRBD2,TRBV10-2,.
CASSLMEGPYGYTF,TGTGCCAGCAGCTTAATGGAGGGGCCCTATGGCTACACCTTC,TRBJ1-2,.,TRBV7-9,.
CASSLYRGGDTQYF,TGTGCCAGCAGCTTGTACAGGGGCGGGGATACGCAGTATTTT,TRBJ2-3,TRBD1,TRBV5-6,many
CASSLGTGEAFF,TGTGCCAGCAGCTTAGGGACAGGTGAAGCTTTCTTT,TRBJ1-1,TRBD1,TRBV7-9,.
CASSFGNERHEQFF,TGTGCCAGCAGCTTTGGCAACGAGCGCCATGAGCAGTTCTTC,TRBJ2-1,.,TRBV5-4,.
CARSLRTGLGYEQYF,TGTGCCAGAAGCCTACGGACAGGTCTTGGGTACGAGCAGTACTTC,TRBJ2-7,TRBD1,TRBV5-3,few
CASSPTDWGGEQYF,TGTGCCAGCAGCCCTACGGACTGGGGGGGAGAGCAGTACTTC,TRBJ2-7,TRBD2,TRBV9,once
CASSVNPQGSGNTIYF,TGTGCCAGCAGCGTAAACCCACAGGGTTCCGGAAACACCATATATTTT,TRBJ1-3,.,TRBV9,many
CASRASQGDQPQHF,TGTGCCAGCAGGGCCTCCCAAGGGGATCAGCCCCAGCATTTT,TRBJ1-5,.,TRBV6-1,.
CASSQDGAGGAFNEQFF,TGTGCCAGCAGCCAAGATGGCGCGGGGGGGGCTTTCAATGAGCAGTTCTTC,TRBJ2-1,TRBD2,TRBV4-2,.
CASSSRGGSTDTQYF,TGTGCCAGCAGCTCGAGGGGGGGCAGCACAGATACGCAGTATTTT,TRBJ2-3,.,TRBV7-9,.
CASTPGGYNEQFF,TGTGCCAGCACCCCGGGGGGTTACAATGAGCAGTTCTTC,TRBJ2-1,TRBD2,TRBV5-8,.
CASWGRQVNTEAFF,TGTGCCAGTTGGGGCCGACAGGTGAACACTGAAGCTTTCTTT,TRBJ1-1,.,TRBV19,.
CASRWDRRMPNTGELFF,TGTGCCAGTAGATGGGACAGGCGGATGCCGAACACCGGGGAGCTGTTTTTT,TRBJ2-2,TRBD1,TRBV19,few
CASSPHLAGGTDTQYF,TGCGCCAGCAGCCCTCATCTAGCGGGGGGCACAGATACGCAGTATTTT,TRBJ2-3,TRBD2,TRBV5-1,.
CASSHRASNSPLHF,TGTGCCAGCAGCCACAGGGCATCTAATTCACCCCTCCACTTT,TRBJ1-6,.,TRBV27,.
CASSLGTGTEAFF,TGCGCCAGCAGCCTCGGGACAGGCACTGAAGCTTTCTTT,TRBJ1-1,TRBD1,TRBV4-1,.
CASSPRRETQYF,TGTGCCAGCAGCCCGAGGAGAGAGACCCAGTACTTC,TRBJ2-5,.,TRBV7-2,.
CASSVVRGMDTGELFF,TGTGCCAGCAGCGTAGTAAGGGGGATGGACACCGGGGAGCTGTTTTTT,TRBJ2-2,.,TRBV9,.
CASSLGAANYGYTF,TGTGCCAGCAGCTTGGGCGCTGCTAACTATGGCTACACCTTC,TRBJ1-2,.,TRBV5-6,.
CASSLGTGEKLFF,TGCGCCAGCAGCTTGGGGACGGGGGAAAAACTGTTTTTT,TRBJ1-4,.,TRBV5-1,few
CASSGTRRPYNEQFF,TGTGCCAGCAGTGGTACTAGGCGTCCCTACAATGAGCAGTTCTTC,TRBJ2-1,.,TRBV6-5,.
CASSPGTGIEQYF,TGTGCCAGCAGCCCCGGGACAGGGATAGAGCAGTACTTC,TRBJ2-7,TRBD1,TRBV11-2,.
CASSSNPGSYQPQHF,TGTGCCAGCAGCTCGAATCCAGGTTCTTATCAGCCCCAGCATTTT,TRBJ1-5,.,TRBV11-2,.
CSSSLGALNTEAFF,TGTTCCAGCAGCTTAGGGGCCCTGAACACTGAAGCTTTCTTT,TRBJ1-1,.,TRBV7-9,.
CSGTRDSQRAEAFF,TGCAGCGGGACCCGGGACAGTCAAAGGGCTGAAGCTTTCTTT,TRBJ1-1,TRBD1,TRBV29-1,few
CASSRGHGGEKLFF,TGTGCCAGCAGCCGAGGACACGGTGGTGAAAAACTGTTTTTT,TRBJ1-4,.,TRBV7-2,.
CASTRQRGYEQYF,TGTGCCAGCACCCGACAGCGGGGGTACGAGCAGTACTTC,TRBJ2-7,TRBD2,TRBV7-2,few